What follows describes a single TCR beta chain. What it recognizes is unknown. These data are taken from a study of T cell responses to AZD1222 COVID-19 vaccine. General study findings and limits: The donor cohort was predominantly white British with a female majority, and clonal diversity may have been underestimated. Among AZD1222 vaccinees, only five or six were seropositive at baseline.

Data came from immunoSEQ multiplex PCR; TCRdb stores just in-frame clones and leaves some out. Among approximately 74,000 clones listed, about 82% were seen once. With 4 bases removed from V and 8 bases from J, the gap between germline ends came to 20 bases. The CDR3 has 16 residues. The germline gives CDR1 SNHLY, CDR2 FYNNEI. The clonotype was recovered from an adult in good health. The sequencing here drew on peripheral blood, taken on day 0 of AZD1222 vaccination. The chain couples TRBV2 to TRBJ1-4, with unresolved D. CDR3: CASSAERGPQREKLFF. The CDR3 coding sequence is TGTGCCAGCAGTGCGGAGCGAGGACCCCAGAGGGAAAAACTGTTTTTT.